This TCR beta chain appears in the sequencing data of a study of blood T cell repertoires in COVID-19. As for the study in general: Samples of COVID-19 (acute and convalescent) were obtained from the United States, Italy and Spain.

Germline V lookup: CDR1 SGHRS, CDR2 YFSETQ. V was clipped by 4 bases and J by 3 bases; unmatched bases: 3. The CDR3 extends over 14 amino acids. Some clones are missing from TCRdb's copy, which holds only in-frame ones; the method was immunoSEQ multiplex PCR. The profile shows roughly 190,000 clones, just under 90% of them singletons. The sample was peripheral blood. The V call is TRBV5-1, the J call TRBJ1-5; 8 bases are a match to TRBD1. This receptor was obtained from a man younger than 30 with active or convalescent COVID-19. CDR3 coding DNA: TGCGCCAGCAGCCTACAGGGGGACAATCAGCCCCAGCATTTT. Its protein product is CASSLQGDNQPQHF.